One and the same sample provided the 22 T cell receptor beta chains below, sequenced in a study of T cell responses to AZD1222 COVID-19 vaccine. Some clones are missing from TCRdb's copy, which holds only in-frame ones; the method was immunoSEQ multiplex PCR. The sample includes some 94,000 clones, roughly nine tenths of them seen just once. The starting material was peripheral blood, obtained 28 days after the second AZD1222 dose. The receptors were sampled from an adult who received the AZD1222 COVID-19 vaccine.

The rearrangement links TRBV7-6 to TRBJ2-1; 11 nucleotides align to TRBD2. The CDR3 has 15 residues. J was trimmed by 5 bases and V by 6 bases; bases with no gene match: 6. In germline, CDR1 is SGHVS, CDR2 FNYEAQ. The CDR3 nucleotides read TGTGCCAGCAGACCGGGACTAGCGGCTAACAATGAGCAGTTCTTC. It codes for CASRPGLAANNEQFF.

V usage is TRBV19 and J usage is TRBJ1-2; 8 bases fit TRBD1. Germline V gene lookup returns CDR1 LNHDA and CDR2 SQIVND (reference sequence). The CDR3 covers 15 residues. V lost 7 bases to trimming and J lost 4 bases; unmatched junction nucleotides: 11. Written as DNA, the CDR3 is TGTGCCAGTACCCAAGGGCAGGGGGCAAGCTATGGCTACACCTTC. This encodes CASTQGQGASYGYTF.

The V and J genes are TRBV30 and TRBJ2-3; 8 bases map to TRBD2. The germline gives CDR1 GTSNPN, CDR2 SVGIG (reference sequence). The CDR3 is made up of 16 amino acids. The V gene end was trimmed by 0 bases and the J gene end by 2 bases; junction bases not matched to a gene: 7. The CDR3 DNA reads as TGTGCCTGGAGTGTCTCGGGGGGGCGTTTCACAGATACGCAGTATTTT. This translates into CAWSVSGGRFTDTQYF.

J is TRBJ1-5 and V is TRBV30, with 7 bases identical to TRBD1. The V and J ends lost 0 bases and 9 bases, in that order; junction bases with no gene match: 8. The V gene's germline CDR1 is GTSNPN and CDR2 SVGIG (reference sequence). The CDR3 extends over 14 amino acids. Here the CDR3 DNA reads TGTGCCTGGAGTGTACCGACAGGGCGCGGGCCCCAGCATTTT. This codes for CAWSVPTGRGPQHF.

Worth noting for this clone: Other DNA sequences within the sample encode an identical CDR3. The V call is TRBV5-1, the J call TRBJ2-7; possibly TRBD1 or TRBD2 for D (5 bases each). The germline V gene encodes CDR1 SGHRS and CDR2 YFSETQ. This CDR3 comprises 15 residues. The V gene lost 4 bases and the J gene lost 0 bases, with 14 bases spanning the gap. Here the CDR3 DNA reads TGCGCCAGCAGCAACCGGGACGGTAGCTCCTACGAGCAGTACTTC. This encodes CASSNRDGSSYEQYF. The full variable domain, in which reference TRBV5-1 and TRBJ2-7 provide the parts outside the CDR3, is KAGVTQTPRYLIKTRGQQVTLSCSPISGHRSVSWYQQTPGQGLQFLFEYFSETQRNKGNFPGRFSGRQFSNSRSEMNVSTLELGDSALYLCASSNRDGSSYEQYFGPGTRLTVT.

The DNA for the CDR3 is TGCGCCAGCAGCCAAGAATACGGCCCCTACGAGCAGTACTTC. This translates into CASSQEYGPYEQYF. The rearrangement joins TRBV4-3 to TRBJ2-7; D is unclear. The CDR3 contains 14 residues. Trimming removed 0 bases from V and 2 bases from J, with 8 bases in between. Per the germline V gene, CDR1 is LGHNA and CDR2 is YSLEER.

The chain is built from TRBV5-6 and TRBJ2-1; 7 positions match TRBD1. CDR1 is SGHDT and CDR2 is YYEEEE in the germline V gene. This CDR3 is 14 amino acids long. The V gene end was trimmed by 1 base and the J gene end by 8 bases; junction bases not matched to a gene: 6. The CDR3 region is CASSLSTGIHEQFF. CDR3 coding DNA: TGTGCCAGCAGCTTGTCGACAGGGATCCATGAGCAGTTCTTC.

The chain joins TRBV11-2 to TRBJ1-4, with D perhaps matching TRBD1 (5 bases). The CDR3 is 16 residues long. CDR1 is SGHAT and CDR2 is FQNNGV in the germline V gene. V was clipped by 4 bases and J by 14 bases, with 26 bases between them. The CDR3: CASSSLPTASSMSLFF. The CDR3 bases are TGTGCCAGCAGCTCCCTCCCGACAGCGTCCTCGATGTCTCTGTTTTTT. Full variable domain (outside the CDR3, taken from reference TRBV11-2 and TRBJ1-4): EAGVAQSPRYKIIEKRQSVAFWCNPISGHATLYWYQQILGQGPKLLIQFQNNGVVDDSQLPKDRFSAERLKGVDSTLKIQPAKLEDSAVYLCASSSLPTASSMSLFFGSGTQLSVL.

The CDR3 reads CASKDRVRDYEQYF. CDR3 bases: TGTGCCAGCAAAGACAGGGTTAGGGACTACGAGCAGTACTTC. This sequence joins TRBV6-6 and TRBJ2-7; 7 bases agree with TRBD1. Germline V gene sequence: CDR1 MNHNY, CDR2 SVGAGI (reference sequence). The V gene end was trimmed by 7 bases and the J gene end by 3 bases; junction bases not matched to a gene: 9. This CDR3 contains 14 residues.

The V gene is TRBV29-1, the J gene TRBJ1-1, with D unresolved. Per germline, CDR1 SQVTM and CDR2 ANQGSEA. The CDR3 extends over 12 amino acids. The V and J ends lost 7 bases and 6 bases respectively, with 15 bases between them. CDR3 in amino acids: CSARPPGPEAFF. The CDR3, as DNA: TGCAGCGCCCGACCTCCTGGCCCTGAAGCTTTCTTT.

The rearrangement joins TRBV28 to TRBJ1-2; tentative D call: TRBD1 (5 bases). Germline V gene sequence: CDR1 MDHEN, CDR2 SYDVKM. CDR3 length: 14 residues. V was shortened by 5 bases and J by 6 bases, with 16 bases between the two germline ends. The CDR3 loop is CASSPRDGADGYTF. The CDR3 nucleotides are TGTGCCAGCAGTCCCAGGGACGGCGCGGATGGCTACACCTTC.

The genes are TRBV29-1 and TRBJ1-1, with D possibly TRBD1 on 5 matching bases. The V gene's germline CDR1 is SQVTM and CDR2 ANQGSEA. The V end was cut by 5 bases, the J end by 1 base, with 14 bases between. The CDR3 length is 14 residues. The CDR3 region is CSVTRVGENTEAFF. The CDR3 DNA sequence: TGCAGCGTTACCCGGGTGGGGGAGAACACTGAAGCTTTCTTT.

This clone was observed once. The chain has TRBV6-4 and TRBJ2-7; D not resolved. This CDR3 has 13 residues. Germline CDR1 MRHNA, CDR2 SNTAGT. Trimming took 0 bases from V and 5 from J, leaving 8 bases between them. As DNA, the CDR3 is TGTGCCAGCAGTGACTCGGTCTTGGACGAGCAGTACTTC. Its translation is CASSDSVLDEQYF.

The chain has TRBV19 and TRBJ1-1; D is uncertain. This CDR3 comprises 15 residues. The germline V and J ends were trimmed by 7 bases and 2 bases, with 17 bases remaining between them. Germline assignment: CDR1 LNHDA and CDR2 SQIVND (reference sequence). Written as DNA, the CDR3 is TGTGCCAGTACCATTTCCCGGGCAGCCAACACTGAAGCTTTCTTT. Translation gives CASTISRAANTEAFF.

J is TRBJ2-2 and V is TRBV13; possibly TRBD1 for D (6 bases). Germline CDR1 and CDR2: PRHDT and FYEKMQ (reference sequence). The CDR3 covers 19 residues. Trimming took off 4 bases at V and 6 bases at J, with 27 bases between the two ends. CDR3 sequence reads: CASSSTEIPTGRLPGELFF. DNA of the CDR3: TGTGCCAGCAGCTCGACAGAGATTCCTACAGGGCGACTCCCCGGGGAGCTGTTTTTT.

V gene TRBV7-2 combines with J gene TRBJ2-1; maybe TRBD2 (7 bases). This CDR3 has 14 amino acids. Germline CDR1 is SGHTA and CDR2 is FQGNSA. Trimming shortened V by 2 bases and J by 4 bases, and 9 bases separated the two germline ends. CDR3 sequence reads: CASSLRGAYNEQFF. DNA for the CDR3: TGTGCCAGCAGCTTACGGGGGGCATACAATGAGCAGTTCTTC. The complete variable domain, with remaining parts taken from reference TRBV7-2 and TRBJ2-1, reads GAGVSQSPSNKVTEKGKDVELRCDPISGHTALYWYRQSLGQGLEFLIYFQGNSAPDKSGLPSDRFSAERTGGSVSTLTIQRTQQEDSAVYLCASSLRGAYNEQFFGPGTRLTVL.

The rearrangement joins TRBV19 to TRBJ1-1, with TRBD1 identical over 8 bases. The CDR3 runs to 17 residues. V shed 0 bases, J shed 5 bases, and the junction held 11 bases outside the gene matches. CDR1 and CDR2 from the germline V gene are LNHDA and SQIVND (reference sequence). The CDR3 here is CASSIDRRQGALTEAFF. Written as DNA, the CDR3 is TGTGCCAGTAGTATAGATCGTCGGCAGGGGGCGCTTACTGAAGCTTTCTTT. Complete variable domain (other parts from reference TRBV19 and TRBJ1-1): DGGITQSPKYLFRKEGQNVTLSCEQNLNHDAMYWYRQDPGQGLRLIYYSQIVNDFQKGDIAEGYSVSREKKESFPLTVTSAQKNPTAFYLCASSIDRRQGALTEAFFGQGTRLTVV.

This chain connects TRBV6-6 to TRBJ2-7, with D tentatively TRBD2 (7 bases). The CDR3 is made up of 17 amino acids. Deletions cut 5 bases from V and 3 bases from J, with 23 bases between. Germline V gene sequence: CDR1 MNHNY, CDR2 SVGAGI (reference sequence). The DNA of the CDR3 is TGTGCCAGCAGTCCCCTCACCGCGGGGGACAAATTCTACGAGCAGTACGTC. It translates to CASSPLTAGDKFYEQYV.

The chain has TRBV5-1 and TRBJ1-3; 7 positions agree with TRBD1. Germline V CDR1 and CDR2: SGHRS, YFSETQ. The CDR3 totals 17 residues. The junction had 9 bases not matched to a gene; V was cut back by 3 bases and J by 0 bases. The CDR3 sequence is CASSWGTDVYSGNTIYF. CDR3 sequence (DNA): TGCGCCAGCAGCTGGGGGACAGACGTGTACTCTGGAAACACCATATATTTT.

This chain joins TRBV5-4 and TRBJ2-3, with 8 bases lining up with TRBD2. CDR3 length: 13 residues. Per the germline V gene, CDR1 is SGHNT and CDR2 is YYREEE (reference sequence). The CDR3 region has the DNA TGTGCGACCGGGAGGGGCCTCACAGATACGCAGTATTTT. This encodes CATGRGLTDTQYF.

V gene TRBV15 combines with J gene TRBJ2-3; 7 bases match TRBD1. Germline values: CDR1 LNHNV, CDR2 YYDKDF (reference sequence). V lost 5 bases and J lost 0; bases outside the gene matches: 2. This CDR3 region has 14 residues. This CDR3 is CATSGGQSTDTQYF. The CDR3 bases are TGTGCCACCAGCGGGGGACAGAGCACAGATACGCAGTATTTT. Supplemented by reference TRBV15 and TRBJ2-3, the full variable domain reads DAMVIQNPRYQVTQFGKPVTLSCSQTLNHNVMYWYQQKSSQAPKLLFHYYDKDFNNEADTPDNFQSRRPNTSFCFLDIRSPGLGDTAMYLCATSGGQSTDTQYFGPGTRLTVL.

This clone was counted a single time. The chain employs TRBV5-1 and TRBJ2-2; no clear D. Per germline, CDR1 SGHRS and CDR2 YFSETQ. V lost 0 bases to trimming and J lost 4 bases, with 10 bases between them. This CDR3 has 15 residues. The CDR3 loop is CASSLGHPTTGELFF. CDR3 coding DNA: TGCGCCAGCAGCTTGGGCCACCCAACCACCGGGGAGCTGTTTTTT.